The next 27 T cell receptor beta chains were all read from a single sample in a study of graft-versus-host responses after intestinal transplantation. No cognate antigen is known for these TCRs. Assay used: immunoSEQ multiplex PCR; TCRdb lists only in-frame clones, some missing. The data show about 71,000 clones, with about 94% seen just once and less than 0.65% held by the top ten. The source material was unstimulated CD8+ T cells sorted from spleen or lymph node cells, sampled before intestinal transplant. These receptors were collected from a human donor who received an intestinal transplant.

This clone was picked up one time. The V call is TRBV30, the J call TRBJ1-4; no definite D call. Trimming left V 3 bases short and J 0 bases short, with 11 bases between. The length of the CDR3 is 15 residues. Germline V gives CDR1 GTSNPN, CDR2 SVGIG (reference sequence). The CDR3 DNA reads as TGTGCCTGGAGAGGAGACGGGCCAACTAATGAAAAACTGTTTTTT. Translating it yields CAWRGDGPTNEKLFF.

The chain carries TRBV18 and TRBJ2-7; D is uncertain. CDR3 length equals 13 residues. V was clipped by 2 bases and J by 1 base, with 6 bases between them. The germline V gene encodes CDR1 KGHSH and CDR2 LQKENI. The CDR3 DNA reads TGTGCCAGCTCACCATGGCCATCCTACGAGCAGTACTTC. The encoded protein is CASSPWPSYEQYF.

This rearrangement joins TRBV15 to TRBJ1-1; D not resolved. Looked up from germline, CDR1 is LNHNV and CDR2 is YYDKDF (reference sequence). The CDR3 contains 20 residues. V shed 0 bases and J shed 0 bases, with 23 bases lying between them. The CDR3 nucleotides read TGTGCCACCAGCAGAGATCCGGTGGTCGTGGGCCTCCACATGAACACTGAAGCTTTCTTT. Encoded protein: CATSRDPVVVGLHMNTEAFF.

V usage is TRBV9 and J usage is TRBJ2-3, with D hard to call. This CDR3 comprises 12 residues. With 5 bases removed from V and 0 bases from J, the gap between germline ends came to 4 bases. Germline V gives CDR1 SGDLS, CDR2 YYNGEE. CDR3 sequence: CASRGSTDTQYF. CDR3 bases: TGTGCCAGCAGAGGGAGCACAGATACGCAGTATTTT.

The chain uses TRBV5-1 and TRBJ2-1, with 9 bases lining up with TRBD1. V lost 4 bases and J lost 0; bases outside the gene matches: 8. The CDR3 is made up of 17 amino acids. The germline V gene encodes CDR1 SGHRS and CDR2 YFSETQ. CDR3 region: CASSKTGGYASYNEQFF. For the CDR3, the DNA is TGCGCCAGCAGCAAAACAGGGGGCTATGCCTCCTACAATGAGCAGTTCTTC.

The chain uses TRBV5-4 and TRBJ2-7, with 8 bases lining up with TRBD1. V was pared by 6 bases and J by 1 base, with 3 bases of the junction left unmatched. The CDR3 contains 13 residues. From germline, CDR1 is SGHNT and CDR2 YYREEE (reference sequence). DNA of the CDR3: TGTGCCAGCACCTGGGACAGGTCCTACGAGCAGTACTTC. Its protein product is CASTWDRSYEQYF.

In this sample, this clone turned up once. The V call is TRBV11-2, the J call TRBJ1-6, with D unresolved. Per the germline V gene, CDR1 is SGHAT and CDR2 is FQNNGV. The CDR3 is 15 amino acids. V lost 5 bases and J lost 9, with 17 bases in between. CDR3 DNA sequence: TGTGCCAGCAGCAGCTGGGATTCCGGTGTTTCACCCCTCCACTTT. It is translated as CASSSWDSGVSPLHF.

The chain uses TRBV6-6 and TRBJ1-5, with D perhaps TRBD1 (5 bases). The CDR3 spans 16 residues. Trimming took 0 bases from V and 5 from J, leaving 14 bases between them. Germline assignment: CDR1 MNHNY and CDR2 SVGAGI (reference sequence). CDR3 residues: CASSYSRSGGDQPQHF. CDR3 sequence (DNA): TGTGCCAGCAGTTACTCGAGGTCGGGGGGAGATCAGCCCCAGCATTTT.

This chain links TRBV4-2 with TRBJ2-1, with D hard to call. V was trimmed by 4 bases and J by 5 bases, leaving 12 bases between them. The CDR3 is 14 residues long. In germline, CDR1 is LGHNA, CDR2 YNFKEQ. The CDR3 sequence: CASSPSLVNNEQFF. The CDR3 DNA sequence: TGTGCCAGCAGCCCAAGTCTGGTCAACAATGAGCAGTTCTTC.

The chain joins TRBV27 to TRBJ1-6, with D hard to call. Trimming removed 6 bases from V and 0 bases from J, with 15 bases in between. The length of the CDR3 is 17 residues. Germline-derived CDR1 and CDR2 are MNHEY and SMNVEV (reference sequence). CDR3 DNA sequence: TGTGCCAGCAGCTTGGAGGCGGAGAGCTCCTATAATTCACCCCTCCACTTT. It codes for CASSLEAESSYNSPLHF.

The chain employs TRBV5-1 and TRBJ2-1; 12 bases map to TRBD2. Looked up from germline, CDR1 is SGHRS and CDR2 is YFSETQ. This CDR3 is built from 18 residues. Trimming took 0 bases from V and 4 from J; bases not matched to a gene: 8. CDR3 nucleotide sequence: TGCGCCAGCAGCTTGGCCGTGGCTAGCGGGAGGGTTTACAATGAGCAGTTCTTC. Translating it yields CASSLAVASGRVYNEQFF.

J is TRBJ1-2 and V is TRBV7-9; no clear D. With 0 bases removed from V and 6 bases from J, the gap between germline ends came to 14 bases. In germline, CDR1 is SEHNR, CDR2 FQNEAQ (reference sequence). This CDR3 has 15 residues. The CDR3 DNA sequence: TGTGCCAGCAGCTTAGCGCATTTGGGGTTACATGGCTACACCTTC. Its translation: CASSLAHLGLHGYTF.

The chain uses TRBV4-2 and TRBJ1-2; D not certain. V was clipped by 1 base and J by 6 bases, with 6 bases between them. This CDR3 comprises 12 residues. Germline-derived CDR1 and CDR2 are LGHNA and YNFKEQ. In DNA, the CDR3 is TGTGCCAGCAGCCAAGGGGCCAATGGCTACACCTTC. Its protein is CASSQGANGYTF.

The chain combines TRBV12-5 with TRBJ1-5; 7 bases map to TRBD1. Germline assignment: CDR1 LGHNT and CDR2 FRNRAP. This CDR3 contains 16 residues. V lost 5 bases, J lost 3 bases, and 10 bases stayed unmatched. The CDR3 DNA reads TGTGCTAGTGGTGACCCGACAGGGCCTTTCAATCAGCCCCAGCATTTT. Translation gives CASGDPTGPFNQPQHF.

The chain combines TRBV5-8 with TRBJ2-7; D perhaps matches TRBD1 (5 bases). Germline CDR1 reads SGHTS; CDR2 reads YDEGEE. With 2 bases removed from V and 4 bases from J, the gap between germline ends came to 10 bases. The CDR3 covers 13 residues. The CDR3 DNA sequence: TGTGCCAGCAGCTTTCAGGGTTCTTACGAGCAGTACTTC. It is translated as CASSFQGSYEQYF.

About this clone: Mismatch with germline at one junction end may stem from a read error. The rearrangement uses TRBV28 and TRBJ2-1; D unresolved. This CDR3 region has 13 residues. CDR1 is MDHEN, CDR2 SYDVKM, per germline. This CDR3 is CASRFPEYNEQFF. CDR3 bases: TGTGCCAGCCGTTTCCCGGAGTACAATGAGCAGTTCTTC.

The chain combines TRBV19 with TRBJ2-7; TRBD2 might be the D (6 bases). Trimming took off 5 bases at V and 7 bases at J, with 24 bases between the two ends. The V gene's germline CDR1 is LNHDA and CDR2 SQIVND (reference sequence). This CDR3 has 16 residues. CDR3: CASSHQVGDFNLEQYF. CDR3 coding DNA: TGTGCCAGTAGTCACCAGGTGGGGGACTTTAATTTGGAGCAGTACTTC.

This clone was detected only once. V usage is TRBV4-1 and J usage is TRBJ2-1; D not resolved. Per the germline V gene, CDR1 is MGHRA and CDR2 is YSYEKL. The CDR3 runs to 14 residues. V was clipped by 10 bases and J by 4 bases, with 17 bases between them. The CDR3 loop is CATSTSTAYNEQFF. DNA of the CDR3: TGCGCCACCTCCACCTCGACGGCGTACAATGAGCAGTTCTTC.

This chain joins TRBV7-8 and TRBJ2-5; TRBD2 agrees at 8 bases. Germline CDR1 and CDR2: SGHVS and FQNEAQ. V lost 6 bases and J lost 1; bases outside the gene matches: 10. This CDR3 is 16 amino acids long. CDR3 amino acids: CASSSPIAGTQETQYF. In nucleotides, the CDR3 is TGTGCCAGCAGTTCCCCAATAGCGGGAACCCAAGAGACCCAGTACTTC.

The V and J genes are TRBV19 and TRBJ1-1; D unresolved. There are 12 residues in the CDR3. V lost 8 bases and J lost 4, with 11 bases in between. Looked up from germline, CDR1 is LNHDA and CDR2 is SQIVND (reference sequence). CDR3 in DNA: TGTGCCAGTTTTGGTTTCGGCACTGAAGCTTTCTTT. It translates to CASFGFGTEAFF.

This chain connects TRBV13 to TRBJ2-7, with D uncertain. The CDR3 sequence is 12 residues long. With 4 bases removed from V and 0 bases from J, the gap between germline ends came to 4 bases. The V gene's germline CDR1 is PRHDT and CDR2 FYEKMQ (reference sequence). This CDR3 is CASSSLSYEQYF. Written as DNA, the CDR3 is TGTGCCAGCAGCTCGCTCTCCTACGAGCAGTACTTC.

The genes are TRBV15 and TRBJ1-4; D perhaps matches TRBD1 (5 bases). The CDR3 runs 13 residues. In germline, CDR1 is LNHNV, CDR2 YYDKDF (reference sequence). The V end was cut by 9 bases, the J end by 6 bases, with 14 bases between. The CDR3 DNA reads as TGTGCCACTATGACCTGGGGGGATGAAAAACTGTTTTTT. It is translated as CATMTWGDEKLFF.

This clone was found once. The rearrangement links TRBV7-9 to TRBJ2-7, with TRBD2 matching 13 bases. The CDR3 loop spans 19 amino acids. J was trimmed by 0 bases and V by 5 bases; bases with no gene match: 13. In germline, CDR1 is SEHNR, CDR2 FQNEAQ (reference sequence). CDR3 DNA: TGTGCCAGCAGCCCCACGACGGGACTAGCGGGATCGAGCTCCTACGAGCAGTACTTC. This translates into CASSPTTGLAGSSSYEQYF.

The count of this clone is one. The chain is built from TRBV27 and TRBJ1-1; 9 bases fit TRBD1. This CDR3 has 15 residues. Germline values: CDR1 MNHEY, CDR2 SMNVEV (reference sequence). The ends lost 4 bases at V and 0 bases at J; junction bases unmatched: 3. The CDR3 here is CASSSQGALNTEAFF. The CDR3, as DNA: TGTGCCAGCAGTTCACAGGGGGCCCTGAACACTGAAGCTTTCTTT.

The genes are TRBV9 and TRBJ1-1; D is uncertain. Trimming shortened V by 0 bases and J by 0 bases, and 3 bases separated the two germline ends. Germline lookup yields CDR1 SGDLS and CDR2 YYNGEE. The CDR3 runs 13 residues. CDR3 region: CASSVEMNTEAFF. The CDR3 nucleotides are TGTGCCAGCAGCGTAGAGATGAACACTGAAGCTTTCTTT. The entire variable domain, with the rest obtained from reference TRBV9 and TRBJ1-1, is as follows: DSGVTQTPKHLITATGQRVTLRCSPRSGDLSVYWYQQSLDQGLQFLIQYYNGEERAKGNILERFSAQQFPDLHSELNLSSLELGDSALYFCASSVEMNTEAFFGQGTRLTVV.

The chain uses TRBV19 and TRBJ1-2; D possibly corresponds to TRBD1 (6 bases). The CDR3 totals 14 residues. Trimming shortened V by 5 bases and J by 2 bases, and 12 bases separated the two germline ends. Germline V gives CDR1 LNHDA, CDR2 SQIVND (reference sequence). The DNA of the CDR3 is TGTGCCAGTAGTCCCCAGGGGCTGAACTATGGCTACACCTTC. It yields the protein CASSPQGLNYGYTF. Combining the CDR3 with reference TRBV19 and TRBJ1-2 gives the whole variable domain DGGITQSPKYLFRKEGQNVTLSCEQNLNHDAMYWYRQDPGQGLRLIYYSQIVNDFQKGDIAEGYSVSREKKESFPLTVTSAQKNPTAFYLCASSPQGLNYGYTFGSGTRLTVV.

V gene TRBV4-1 combines with J gene TRBJ1-4; D unclear. CDR3 length equals 15 residues. V was shortened by 3 bases and J by 5 bases, with 13 bases between the two germline ends. From germline, CDR1 is MGHRA and CDR2 YSYEKL. The CDR3 DNA follows: TGCGCCAGCAGCCAGGGGTTCGGCTTAAATGAAAAACTGTTTTTT. It yields the protein CASSQGFGLNEKLFF.